A selection of T cell receptor beta chains follows, all from one sample in a study of regulatory T cells in long-lasting Graves disease. TCRdb re-derived calls from the multiplex PCR reads in MiXCR, one entry per CDR3 protein. The data contain 500,000 to 800,000 distinct CDR3 sequences, approximately 29% of them singletons. The sequenced sample was peripheral blood mononuclear cells (PBMCs), obtained when the disease was refractory, from a patient treated with antithyroid drugs. Source of these receptors: a female donor with Graves disease. The CDR3 runs from the conserved cysteine through the conserved F or W. D genes are given only for firm matches. Not every row has a clone size; where given, it reads once, few, many or a size class.

j_call v_call clone_size d_call cdr3_length cdr3_aa cdr3_nt
TRBJ1-2 TRBV28 - - 12 CASSPPGVGYTF TGTGCCAGCAGCCCGCCGGGGGTTGGCTACACCTTC
TRBJ1-6 TRBV19 - - 13 CATTDSYNSPLHF TGTGCCACCACCGACTCCTATAATTCACCCCTCCACTTT
TRBJ1-5 TRBV28 many TRBD1 14 CASSLGTGGQPQHF TGTGCCAGCAGCCTCGGGACAGGGGGCCAGCCCCAGCATTTT
TRBJ2-7 TRBV24-1 few - 12 CATSDLDGEQYF TGTGCCACCAGTGACCTGGACGGCGAGCAGTACTTC
TRBJ1-1 TRBV12-3/TRBV12-4 many - 15 CASSLDLGVSTEAFF TGTGCCAGCAGTTTAGATCTGGGTGTAAGCACTGAAGCTTTCTTT
TRBJ1-5 TRBV12-3/TRBV12-4 many - 15 CASKRTLGRNQPQHF TGTGCCAGCAAACGGACATTGGGTCGCAATCAGCCCCAGCATTTT
TRBJ2-7 TRBV5-1 many - 11 CASSDAYEQYF TGCGCCAGCAGCGACGCCTACGAGCAGTACTTC
TRBJ2-7 TRBV7-9 - - 13 CASSLQESYEQYF TGTGCCAGCAGCTTACAGGAATCCTACGAGCAGTACTTC
TRBJ1-5 TRBV19 - - 17 CASSIILGQGQSQPQHF TGTGCCAGTAGTATAATTTTAGGGCAGGGGCAGTCGCAGCCCCAGCATTTT
TRBJ2-1 TRBV5-1 few TRBD1 15 CASSYEATGANEQFF TGCGCCAGCAGCTACGAAGCGACAGGGGCAAATGAGCAGTTCTTC
TRBJ1-5 TRBV20-1 - - 16 CSARDELRGRGQPQHF TGCAGTGCTAGAGACGAACTCAGGGGCAGGGGTCAGCCCCAGCATTTT
TRBJ2-5 TRBV7-3 - - 14 CASSYGTPQETQYF TGTGCCAGCAGCTACGGGACACCCCAAGAGACCCAGTACTTC
TRBJ2-5 TRBV7-2 few - 13 CASSFGGTETQYF TGTGCCAGCAGCTTTGGGGGGACGGAGACCCAGTACTTC
TRBJ1-5 TRBV2 - - 18 CASSEALGGGVSRQPQHF TGTGCCAGCAGTGAAGCGCTGGGGGGGGGGGTCTCGCGGCAGCCCCAGCATTTT
TRBJ1-3 TRBV9 - - 15 CASSSRGDSGNTIYF TGTGCCAGCAGCTCCCGCGGGGACTCTGGAAACACCATATATTTT
TRBJ1-4 TRBV7-2 - - 15 CASSLEVGANEKLFF TGTGCCAGCAGCTTAGAGGTGGGGGCTAATGAAAAACTGTTTTTT
TRBJ2-7 TRBV20-1 - TRBD2 15 CSARRAGGNLFEQYF TGCAGTGCTAGAAGAGCGGGAGGGAACCTCTTCGAGCAGTACTTC
TRBJ1-2 TRBV6-5 few - 15 CASSYRTHGDYGYTF TGTGCCAGCAGTTACCGGACTCATGGGGACTATGGCTACACCTTC
TRBJ2-3 TRBV7-3 - - 15 CASSLGRGSTDTQYF TGTGCCAGCAGCTTAGGACGCGGGAGCACAGATACGCAGTATTTT
TRBJ2-1 TRBV12-3/TRBV12-4 - - 14 CASSQLTGIDEQFF TGTGCCAGCAGCCAGCTAACAGGGATCGATGAGCAGTTCTTC
TRBJ1-4 TRBV20-1 - TRBD1 14 CSRLRRTGDEKLFF TGCAGTCGCCTCCGGAGGACAGGGGACGAAAAACTGTTTTTT
TRBJ1-2 TRBV6-5 many - 14 CASSYPKGFYGYTF TGTGCCAGCAGTTACCCGAAGGGTTTCTATGGCTACACCTTC
TRBJ2-1 TRBV28 many TRBD1 17 CASSRPLTGTGEDEQFF TGTGCCAGCAGTCGTCCTCTAACCGGGACAGGGGAGGATGAGCAGTTCTTC
TRBJ2-7 TRBV10-3 - - 13 CAISELPGGEQYF TGTGCCATCAGTGAGTTACCCGGCGGCGAGCAGTACTTC
TRBJ2-7 TRBV29-1 few TRBD2 14 CSVVGLAGSYEQYF TGCAGCGTTGTTGGTCTAGCGGGATCCTACGAGCAGTACTTC
TRBJ2-7 TRBV5-6 many - 13 CASSPLRGYEQYF TGTGCCAGCAGCCCACTGAGAGGATACGAGCAGTACTTC
TRBJ1-1 TRBV29-1 - TRBD1 14 CSVPRVGGLTEAFF TGCAGCGTCCCCCGGGTAGGGGGCCTCACTGAAGCTTTCTTT
TRBJ2-5 TRBV2 few TRBD1 14 CASSRDRVVGTQYF TGTGCCAGCAGCAGGGACAGGGTGGTCGGGACCCAGTACTTC
TRBJ2-1 TRBV2 - TRBD2 15 CASRWRLAGVDEQFF TGTGCCAGCAGATGGAGACTAGCGGGAGTCGATGAGCAGTTCTTC
TRBJ1-5 TRBV30 - TRBD1 14 CAWSRTGGLEPQHF TGTGCCTGGAGTCGGACAGGGGGCTTGGAGCCCCAGCATTTT
TRBJ2-5 TRBV6-5 many - 19 CASSYSKFSGTQPQETQYF TGTGCCAGCAGTTACTCGAAATTTTCCGGGACACAGCCTCAAGAGACCCAGTACTTC
TRBJ1-5 TRBV6-1 - - 13 CASSPQSNQPQHF TGTGCCAGCAGTCCACAGAGCAATCAGCCCCAGCATTTT
TRBJ2-7 TRBV2 - TRBD1 14 CASRDRGAGYEQYF TGTGCCAGCAGGGACAGGGGAGCAGGCTACGAGCAGTACTTC
TRBJ2-2 TRBV5-5 many - 15 CASSLIALNTGELFF TGTGCCAGCAGCTTGATAGCCCTTAACACCGGGGAGCTGTTTTTT
TRBJ1-1 TRBV25-1 - - 17 CASSPRLVARQTPGAFF TGTGCCAGCAGTCCTCGGCTCGTGGCACGGCAAACCCCGGGAGCTTTCTTT
TRBJ1-2 TRBV6-2/TRBV6-3 many TRBD1 13 CASSQDRAYGYTF TGTGCCAGCAGCCAAGACAGGGCCTATGGCTACACCTTC
TRBJ2-2 TRBV25-1 - - 15 CASSWEPPNTGELFF TGTGCCAGCAGTTGGGAACCGCCGAACACCGGGGAGCTGTTTTTT
TRBJ1-2 TRBV6-1 many - 13 CASRDPLNYGYTF TGTGCCAGCAGAGATCCCCTTAACTATGGCTACACCTTC
TRBJ2-1 TRBV12-3/TRBV12-4 few TRBD2 14 CASSLFSGSNEQFF TGTGCCAGCAGTTTATTTAGCGGGAGTAATGAGCAGTTCTTC